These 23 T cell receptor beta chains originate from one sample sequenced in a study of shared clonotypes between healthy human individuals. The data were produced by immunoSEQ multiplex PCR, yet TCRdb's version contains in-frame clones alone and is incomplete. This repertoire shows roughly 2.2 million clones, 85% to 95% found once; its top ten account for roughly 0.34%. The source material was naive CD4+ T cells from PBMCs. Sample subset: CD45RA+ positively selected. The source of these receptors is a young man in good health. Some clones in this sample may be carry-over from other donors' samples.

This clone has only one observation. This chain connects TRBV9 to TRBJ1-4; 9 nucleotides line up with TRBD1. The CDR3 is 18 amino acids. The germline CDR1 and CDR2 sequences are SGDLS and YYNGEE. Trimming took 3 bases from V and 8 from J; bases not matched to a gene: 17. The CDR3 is CASSASGTGTDVWEKLFF. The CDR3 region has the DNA TGTGCCAGCAGCGCGTCGGGGACAGGGACCGATGTGTGGGAAAAACTGTTTTTT. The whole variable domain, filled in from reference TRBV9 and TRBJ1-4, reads DSGVTQTPKHLITATGQRVTLRCSPRSGDLSVYWYQQSLDQGLQFLIQYYNGEERAKGNILERFSAQQFPDLHSELNLSSLELGDSALYFCASSASGTGTDVWEKLFFGSGTQLSVL.

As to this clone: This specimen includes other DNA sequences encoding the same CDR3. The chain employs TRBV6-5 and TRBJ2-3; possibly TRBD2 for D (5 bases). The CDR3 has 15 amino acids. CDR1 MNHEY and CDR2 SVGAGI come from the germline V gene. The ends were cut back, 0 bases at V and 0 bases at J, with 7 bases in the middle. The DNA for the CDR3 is TGTGCCAGCAGTTACTCGAGGGCCAGCACAGATACGCAGTATTTT. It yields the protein CASSYSRASTDTQYF.

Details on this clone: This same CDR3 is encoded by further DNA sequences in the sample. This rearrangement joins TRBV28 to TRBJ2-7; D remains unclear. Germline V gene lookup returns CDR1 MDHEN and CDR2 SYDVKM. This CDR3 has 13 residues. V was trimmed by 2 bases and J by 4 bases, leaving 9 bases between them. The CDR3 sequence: CASSLGRYYEQYF. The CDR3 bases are TGTGCCAGCAGTTTAGGCAGATATTACGAGCAGTACTTC.

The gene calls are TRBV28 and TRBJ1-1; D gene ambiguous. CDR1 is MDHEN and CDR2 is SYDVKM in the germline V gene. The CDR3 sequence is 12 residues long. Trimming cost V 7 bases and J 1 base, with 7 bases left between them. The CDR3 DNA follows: TGTGCCAGCAAACCCCCGAACACTGAAGCTTTCTTT. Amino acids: CASKPPNTEAFF. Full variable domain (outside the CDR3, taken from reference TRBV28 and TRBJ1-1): DVKVTQSSRYLVKRTGEKVFLECVQDMDHENMFWYRQDPGLGLRLIYFSYDVKMKEKGDIPEGYSVSREKKERFSLILESASTNQTSMYLCASKPPNTEAFFGQGTRLTVV.

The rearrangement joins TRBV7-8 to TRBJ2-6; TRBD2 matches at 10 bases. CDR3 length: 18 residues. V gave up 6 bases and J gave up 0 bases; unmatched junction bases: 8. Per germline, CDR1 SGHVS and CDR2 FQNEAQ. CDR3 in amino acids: CASRTSSGRYSGANVLTF. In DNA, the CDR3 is TGTGCCAGCAGAACCTCTAGCGGGAGATACTCTGGGGCCAACGTCCTGACTTTC. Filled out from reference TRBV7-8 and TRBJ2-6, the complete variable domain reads GAGVSQSPRYKVAKRGQDVALRCDPISGHVSLFWYQQALGQGPEFLTYFQNEAQLDKSGLPSDRFFAERPEGSVSTLKIQRTQQEDSAVYLCASRTSSGRYSGANVLTFGAGSRLTVL.

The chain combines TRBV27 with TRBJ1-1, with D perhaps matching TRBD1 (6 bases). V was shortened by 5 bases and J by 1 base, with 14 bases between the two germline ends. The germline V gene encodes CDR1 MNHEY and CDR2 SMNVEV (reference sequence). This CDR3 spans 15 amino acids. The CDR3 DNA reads TGTGCCAGCAGTCCGAGGACAGCGACGAACACTGAAGCTTTCTTT. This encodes CASSPRTATNTEAFF.

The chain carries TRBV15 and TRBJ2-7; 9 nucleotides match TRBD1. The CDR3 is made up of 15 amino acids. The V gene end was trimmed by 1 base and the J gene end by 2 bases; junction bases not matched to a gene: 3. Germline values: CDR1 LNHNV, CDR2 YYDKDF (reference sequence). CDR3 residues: CATSRVGQGTYEQYF. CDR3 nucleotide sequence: TGTGCCACCAGCAGAGTGGGACAGGGTACCTACGAGCAGTACTTC.

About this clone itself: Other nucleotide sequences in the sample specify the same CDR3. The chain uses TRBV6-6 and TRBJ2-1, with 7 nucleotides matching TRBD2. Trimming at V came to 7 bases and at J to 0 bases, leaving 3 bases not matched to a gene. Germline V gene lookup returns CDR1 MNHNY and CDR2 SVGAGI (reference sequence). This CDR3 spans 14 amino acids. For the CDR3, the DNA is TGTGCCAGCACCGGGGGGAGCTCCTACAATGAGCAGTTCTTC. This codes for CASTGGSSYNEQFF.

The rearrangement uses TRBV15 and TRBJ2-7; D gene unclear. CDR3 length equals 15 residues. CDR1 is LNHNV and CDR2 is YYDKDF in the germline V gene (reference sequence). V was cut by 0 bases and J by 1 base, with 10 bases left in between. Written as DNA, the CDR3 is TGTGCCACCAGCAGAGATGCTACGCTATCCTACGAGCAGTACTTC. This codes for CATSRDATLSYEQYF.

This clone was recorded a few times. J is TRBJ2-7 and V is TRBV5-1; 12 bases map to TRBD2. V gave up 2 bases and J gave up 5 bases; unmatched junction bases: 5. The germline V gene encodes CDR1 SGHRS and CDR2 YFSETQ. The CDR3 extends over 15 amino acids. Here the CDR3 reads CASSFLAGGPDEQYF. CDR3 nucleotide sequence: TGCGCCAGCAGCTTTCTAGCGGGAGGGCCGGACGAGCAGTACTTC.

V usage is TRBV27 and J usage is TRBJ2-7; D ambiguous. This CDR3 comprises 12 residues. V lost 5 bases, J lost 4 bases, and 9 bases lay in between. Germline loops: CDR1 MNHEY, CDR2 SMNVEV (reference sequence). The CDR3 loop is CASSTMGYEQYF. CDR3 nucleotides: TGTGCCAGCAGTACTATGGGGTACGAGCAGTACTTC.

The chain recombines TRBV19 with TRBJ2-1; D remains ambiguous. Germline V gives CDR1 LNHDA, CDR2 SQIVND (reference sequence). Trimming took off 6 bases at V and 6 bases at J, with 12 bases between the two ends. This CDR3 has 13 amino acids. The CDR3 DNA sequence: TGTGCCAGTAGGGCTCCGTGGTCCAATGAGCAGTTCTTC. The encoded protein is CASRAPWSNEQFF.

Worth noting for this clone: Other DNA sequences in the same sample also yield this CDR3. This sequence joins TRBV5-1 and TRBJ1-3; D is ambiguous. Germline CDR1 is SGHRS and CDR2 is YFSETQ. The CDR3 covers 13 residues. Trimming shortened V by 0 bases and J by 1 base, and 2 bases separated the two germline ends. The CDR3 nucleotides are TGCGCCAGCAGCTTGGCATCTGGAAACACCATATATTTT. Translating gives CASSLASGNTIYF.

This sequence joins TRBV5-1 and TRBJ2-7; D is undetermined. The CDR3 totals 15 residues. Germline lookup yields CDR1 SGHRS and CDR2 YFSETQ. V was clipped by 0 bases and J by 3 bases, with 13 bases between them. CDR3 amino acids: CASSLGVIGDYEQYF. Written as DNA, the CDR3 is TGCGCCAGCAGCTTGGGAGTCATCGGCGACTACGAGCAGTACTTC. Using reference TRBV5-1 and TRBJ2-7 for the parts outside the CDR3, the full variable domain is KAGVTQTPRYLIKTRGQQVTLSCSPISGHRSVSWYQQTPGQGLQFLFEYFSETQRNKGNFPGRFSGRQFSNSRSEMNVSTLELGDSALYLCASSLGVIGDYEQYFGPGTRLTVT.

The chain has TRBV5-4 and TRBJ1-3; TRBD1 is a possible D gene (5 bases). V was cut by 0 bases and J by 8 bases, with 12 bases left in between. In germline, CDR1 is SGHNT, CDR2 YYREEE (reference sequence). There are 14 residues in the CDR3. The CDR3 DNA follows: TGTGCCAGCAGCTTGGACAGGTCGTCGGACACCATATATTTT. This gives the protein CASSLDRSSDTIYF. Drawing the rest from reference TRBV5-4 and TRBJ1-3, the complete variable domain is ETGVTQSPTHLIKTRGQQVTLRCSSQSGHNTVSWYQQALGQGPQFIFQYYREEENGRGNFPPRFSGLQFPNYSSELNVNALELDDSALYLCASSLDRSSDTIYFGEGSWLTVV.

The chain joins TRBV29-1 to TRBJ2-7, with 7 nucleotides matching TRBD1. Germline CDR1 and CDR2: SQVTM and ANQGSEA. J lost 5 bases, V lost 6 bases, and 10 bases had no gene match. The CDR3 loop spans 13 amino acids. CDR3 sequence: CSVPTGAKNEQYF. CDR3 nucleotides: TGCAGCGTACCAACAGGGGCTAAAAACGAGCAGTACTTC.

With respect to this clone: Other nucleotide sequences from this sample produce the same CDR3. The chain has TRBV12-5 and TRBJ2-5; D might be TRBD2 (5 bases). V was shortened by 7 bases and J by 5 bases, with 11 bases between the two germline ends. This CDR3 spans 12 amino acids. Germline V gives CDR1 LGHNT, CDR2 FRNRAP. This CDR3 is CASASPGETQYF. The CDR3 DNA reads TGTGCTAGTGCTAGTCCGGGGGAGACCCAGTACTTC.

CDR3 bases: TGTGCCAGCAGTCCCCTGGACAGGGCGAGGGTAGGCTACACCTTC. Its protein is CASSPLDRARVGYTF. The chain links TRBV27 to TRBJ1-2, with TRBD1 matching 8 bases. Per the germline V gene, CDR1 is MNHEY and CDR2 is SMNVEV (reference sequence). The trim removed 5 bases at V and 8 bases at J, leaving 13 bases unmatched. The CDR3 is 15 residues long.

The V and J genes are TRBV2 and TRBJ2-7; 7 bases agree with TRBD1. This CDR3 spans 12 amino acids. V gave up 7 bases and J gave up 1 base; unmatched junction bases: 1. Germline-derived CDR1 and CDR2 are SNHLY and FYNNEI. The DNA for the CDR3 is TGTGCCAGCACGGGACAGTCCTACGAGCAGTACTTC. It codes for CASTGQSYEQYF.

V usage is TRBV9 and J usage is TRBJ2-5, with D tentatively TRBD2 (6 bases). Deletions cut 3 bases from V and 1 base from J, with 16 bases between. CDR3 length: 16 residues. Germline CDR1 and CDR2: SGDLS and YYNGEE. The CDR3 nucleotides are TGTGCCAGCAGCGAAAGGCGGGGTAGCGGCCAAGAGACCCAGTACTTC. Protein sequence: CASSERRGSGQETQYF.

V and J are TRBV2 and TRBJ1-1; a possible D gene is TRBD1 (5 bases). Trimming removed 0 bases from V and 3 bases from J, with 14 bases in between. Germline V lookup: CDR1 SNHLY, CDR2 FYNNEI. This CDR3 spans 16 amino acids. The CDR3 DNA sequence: TGTGCCAGCAGTGAAGCGCGGGGCTTCTCCTACACTGAAGCTTTCTTT. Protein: CASSEARGFSYTEAFF.

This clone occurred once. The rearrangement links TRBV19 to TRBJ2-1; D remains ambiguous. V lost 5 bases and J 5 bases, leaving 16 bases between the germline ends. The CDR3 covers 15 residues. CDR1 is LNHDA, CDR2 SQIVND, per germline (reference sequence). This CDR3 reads CASSPLQPIDNEQFF. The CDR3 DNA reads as TGTGCCAGTAGTCCTCTCCAGCCGATTGACAATGAGCAGTTCTTC.

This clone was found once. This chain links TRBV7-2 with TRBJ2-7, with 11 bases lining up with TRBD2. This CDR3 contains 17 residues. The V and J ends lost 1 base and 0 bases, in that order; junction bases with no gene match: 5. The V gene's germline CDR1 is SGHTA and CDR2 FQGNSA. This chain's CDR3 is CASSLVTSGRGSYEQYF. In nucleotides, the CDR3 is TGTGCCAGCAGCTTAGTTACTAGCGGGAGAGGCTCCTACGAGCAGTACTTC.